The 24 T cell receptor beta chains presented below share a single source sample, sequenced in a study of vaccination and CD4 T cells after COVID-19. The antigens of these receptors remain unknown. As to treatment: roughly nine-day PBMC culture with coronavirus spike peptide pools or control peptides (ViraFEST assay). Oncomine TCR Beta short-read sequencing was applied to DNA from cultured CD4+ T cells. TCRdb independently ran MiXCR on the PCR reads; one entry per CDR3 protein. The data show fewer than 15,000 distinct CDR3 sequences, roughly 37% seen once. The sample was CD4+ T cells from blood, cultured in vitro. All receptors derive from a human donor who had recovered from COVID-19.

The chain carries TRBV20-1 and TRBJ2-3; D is ambiguous. Germline loops: CDR1 DFQATT, CDR2 SNEGSKA (reference sequence). With 2 bases removed from V and 2 bases from J, the gap between germline ends came to 8 bases. CDR3 length: 13 residues. The CDR3 here is CSARRPYTDTQYF. For the CDR3, the DNA is TGCAGTGCTAGAAGGCCGTACACAGATACGCAGTATTTT.

This clonotype has a handful of counts. The V call is TRBV20-1, the J call TRBJ1-1; 7 bases map to TRBD1. The germline V gene has CDR1 DFQATT and CDR2 SNEGSKA (reference sequence). The CDR3 is 12 amino acids. V lost 5 bases to trimming and J lost 7 bases; unmatched junction nucleotides: 7. CDR3 sequence: CSADDRAYEAFF. In DNA, the CDR3 is TGCAGTGCTGACGACAGGGCCTATGAAGCTTTCTTT.

By sample fraction, this clonotype is medium-sized. The chain uses TRBV5-1 and TRBJ1-2; TRBD1 aligns across 9 bases. CDR3 length: 14 residues. V trimming: 1 base; J trimming: 2 bases; junction bases outside the gene matches: 0. The germline CDR1 and CDR2 sequences are SGHRS and YFSETQ. CDR3 DNA: TGCGCCAGCAGCTTGACAGGGGGCAACTATGGCTACACCTTC. It yields the protein CASSLTGGNYGYTF. Complete variable domain (other parts from reference TRBV5-1 and TRBJ1-2): KAGVTQTPRYLIKTRGQQVTLSCSPISGHRSVSWYQQTPGQGLQFLFEYFSETQRNKGNFPGRFSGRQFSNSRSEMNVSTLELGDSALYLCASSLTGGNYGYTFGSGTRLTVV.

This sequence joins TRBV12-3 or TRBV12-4 and TRBJ2-3; TRBD2 aligns across 9 bases. The CDR3 runs to 15 residues. J lost 3 bases, V lost 4 bases, and 5 bases had no gene match. The CDR3 reads CASSSSGRWTDTQYF. The DNA of the CDR3 is TGTGCCAGCAGTTCCAGCGGGAGGTGGACAGATACGCAGTATTTT.

This clonotype appeared a few times. The chain uses TRBV30 and TRBJ2-7, with 9 nucleotides matching TRBD1. The CDR3 contains 15 residues. CDR1 is GTSNPN, CDR2 SVGIG, per germline (reference sequence). Trimming at V came to 0 bases and at J to 5 bases, leaving 8 bases not matched to a gene. The CDR3 protein is CAWSVYGTGRNEQYF. The DNA for the CDR3 is TGTGCCTGGAGTGTATATGGGACAGGGCGTAACGAGCAGTACTTC.

The chain recombines TRBV30 with TRBJ2-1; 8 bases fit TRBD2. This CDR3 is built from 15 residues. Germline V CDR1 and CDR2: GTSNPN, SVGIG (reference sequence). With V trimmed by 0 bases and J by 6 bases, 7 bases remained unmatched. CDR3 residues: CAWSVINGRANEQFF. Here the CDR3 DNA reads TGTGCCTGGAGTGTAATTAACGGGAGGGCCAATGAGCAGTTCTTC.

This clonotype was picked up a small number of times. The chain carries TRBV2 and TRBJ2-7; the match to TRBD2 covers 7 bases. The CDR3 has 15 amino acids. Germline CDR1 reads SNHLY; CDR2 reads FYNNEI. J gave up 6 bases and V 3 bases, and 11 bases lay outside the gene matches. The CDR3 loop reads CASSEGQAGVSEQYF. In DNA form, the CDR3 reads TGTGCCAGCAGTGAGGGGCAGGCGGGAGTCAGCGAGCAGTACTTC.

This clonotype was counted a few times. V and J are TRBV27 and TRBJ2-7; D is possibly TRBD1 or TRBD2 (6 bases each). Trimming shortened V by 3 bases and J by 1 base, and 10 bases separated the two germline ends. The germline gives CDR1 MNHEY, CDR2 SMNVEV (reference sequence). This CDR3 region has 14 residues. The CDR3 DNA reads TGTGCCAGCAGTTTGGGGGGCCATTCCTACGAGCAGTACTTC. This gives the protein CASSLGGHSYEQYF.

The chain recombines TRBV7-2 with TRBJ1-1; TRBD1 aligns across 8 bases. The V segment lost 5 bases and the J segment 0 bases; nucleotides outside the gene matches: 11. There are 17 residues in the CDR3. Germline V CDR1 and CDR2: SGHTA, FQGNSA. CDR3 DNA: TGTGCCAGCAGCCATTGGAGACAGGGGAAGGTGAACACTGAAGCTTTCTTT. This gives the protein CASSHWRQGKVNTEAFF. Together with reference TRBV7-2 and TRBJ1-1, the CDR3 gives the full variable domain: GAGVSQSPSNKVTEKGKDVELRCDPISGHTALYWYRQSLGQGLEFLIYFQGNSAPDKSGLPSDRFSAERTGGSVSTLTIQRTQQEDSAVYLCASSHWRQGKVNTEAFFGQGTRLTVV.

The chain has TRBV5-8 and TRBJ2-7; no firm D call. The length of the CDR3 is 15 residues. Trimming removed 4 bases from V and 6 bases from J, with 20 bases in between. Germline CDR1 is SGHTS and CDR2 is YDEGEE. CDR3 protein: CASSGRVFSAGEQYF. CDR3 bases: TGTGCCAGCAGCGGGCGAGTTTTTAGTGCAGGCGAGCAGTACTTC.

This chain uses TRBV20-1 with TRBJ2-6; no clear D. Trimming stripped 2 bases from V and 0 bases from J, with 5 bases between. This CDR3 has 14 amino acids. Germline V gene lookup returns CDR1 DFQATT and CDR2 SNEGSKA (reference sequence). CDR3 protein: CSARMASGANVLTF. In nucleotides, the CDR3 is TGCAGTGCTAGAATGGCCTCTGGGGCCAACGTCCTGACTTTC.

The chain has TRBV19 and TRBJ1-1; 9 bases are shared with TRBD1. After removal of 10 bases from V and 2 bases from J, the junction contained 5 bases not matched to a gene. The CDR3 runs to 13 residues. Germline V CDR1 and CDR2: LNHDA, SQIVND (reference sequence). The CDR3 here is CATEGQGNTEAFF. CDR3 bases: TGTGCCACCGAGGGACAGGGAAACACTGAAGCTTTCTTT. Combining the CDR3 with reference TRBV19 and TRBJ1-1 gives the whole variable domain DGGITQSPKYLFRKEGQNVTLSCEQNLNHDAMYWYRQDPGQGLRLIYYSQIVNDFQKGDIAEGYSVSREKKESFPLTVTSAQKNPTAFYLCATEGQGNTEAFFGQGTRLTVV.

This clonotype was seen a handful of times. The chain employs TRBV15 and TRBJ2-2; maybe TRBD1 (5 bases). This CDR3 region has 15 residues. CDR1 and CDR2 (germline): LNHNV, YYDKDF (reference sequence). Trimming left V 4 bases short and J 0 bases short, with 9 bases between. As DNA, the CDR3 is TGTGCCACCAGCACCCGACAGCCGAACACCGGGGAGCTGTTTTTT. Residues: CATSTRQPNTGELFF.

The chain joins TRBV2 to TRBJ2-3; D perhaps matches TRBD2 (5 bases). Germline CDR1 SNHLY, CDR2 FYNNEI. CDR3 length equals 16 residues. The V gene lost 3 bases and the J gene lost 1 base, with 14 bases spanning the gap. CDR3 sequence reads: CASSDDIGLRTDTQYF. The CDR3, as DNA: TGTGCCAGCAGTGATGATATTGGACTTCGCACAGATACGCAGTATTTT.

The chain recombines TRBV20-1 with TRBJ2-7; D remains ambiguous. The germline V and J ends were trimmed by 5 bases and 7 bases, with 15 bases remaining between them. Per the germline V gene, CDR1 is DFQATT and CDR2 is SNEGSKA (reference sequence). This CDR3 has 12 amino acids. The CDR3 DNA reads TGCAGTGCTCAACTCAACAGAAAAGAGCAGTACTTC. It yields the protein CSAQLNRKEQYF.

The V call is TRBV29-1, the J call TRBJ2-3; 7 bases line up with TRBD1. In germline, CDR1 is SQVTM, CDR2 ANQGSEA. With 6 bases clipped from V and 4 bases from J, the junction kept 10 bases outside the gene matches. The CDR3 spans 14 residues. CDR3 loop: CSVERQGLSDTQYF. The CDR3 DNA reads TGCAGCGTCGAGAGACAGGGATTATCAGATACGCAGTATTTT.

The chain uses TRBV12-3 or TRBV12-4 and TRBJ1-5, with D hard to call. The V end lost 3 bases, the J end lost 0 bases, and 18 bases lay between the germline ends. CDR3 length: 18 amino acids. CDR3 DNA: TGTGCCAGCAGTTTCTTCCGGGGAGGTCACTTTAGCAATCAGCCCCAGCATTTT. Residues: CASSFFRGGHFSNQPQHF.

This chain uses TRBV12-3 or TRBV12-4 with TRBJ2-4; D remains ambiguous. V dropped 2 bases and J dropped 6 bases, with 8 bases sitting between them. The CDR3 consists of 13 residues. Here the CDR3 reads CASSLSSGNIQYF. In nucleotides, the CDR3 is TGTGCCAGCAGTTTATCTTCCGGAAACATTCAGTACTTC.

The rearrangement uses TRBV12-3 or TRBV12-4 and TRBJ2-7, with D perhaps TRBD1 or TRBD2 (8 bases each). The CDR3 loop spans 16 amino acids. V was pared by 4 bases and J by 5 bases, with 21 bases between. The CDR3 DNA is TGTGCCAGCAGTTCGGGAGGGCTGTCGGACAGGGACGAGCAGTACTTC. Translation gives CASSSGGLSDRDEQYF.

The J gene is TRBJ1-1, the V gene TRBV6-2 or TRBV6-3; D is ambiguous. V was pared by 6 bases and J by 1 base, with 18 bases between. This CDR3 has 16 residues. The V gene's germline CDR1 is MNHEY and CDR2 SVGEGT. This chain's CDR3 is CASSPRWMTPNTEAFF. CDR3 DNA: TGTGCCAGCAGCCCACGATGGATGACACCGAACACTGAAGCTTTCTTT.

This clonotype came up a few times. The chain employs TRBV7-2 and TRBJ2-1; 12 nucleotides line up with TRBD1. Germline loops: CDR1 SGHTA, CDR2 FQGNSA. J lost 13 bases, V lost 6 bases, and 13 bases had no gene match. The CDR3 extends over 15 amino acids. CDR3 coding DNA: TGTGCCAGCAGTCACCGGGACAGGGGGCGAAGGGTACAGTTCTTC. It codes for CASSHRDRGRRVQFF.

The chain has TRBV6-1 and TRBJ2-6, with D maybe TRBD2 (5 bases). Germline-derived CDR1 and CDR2 are MNHNS and SASEGT. V gave up 7 bases and J gave up 0 bases, with 13 bases separating them. The CDR3 totals 16 residues. Here the CDR3 DNA reads TGTGCCAGCAAAAGTGGACTGGGCTCTGGGGCCAACGTCCTGACTTTC. Its translation: CASKSGLGSGANVLTF.

This clonotype was recorded a few times. This chain uses TRBV20-1 with TRBJ2-1; D perhaps matches TRBD2 (5 bases). CDR1 DFQATT and CDR2 SNEGSKA come from the germline V gene (reference sequence). The germline V and J ends were trimmed by 7 bases and 6 bases, with 16 bases remaining between them. The CDR3 spans 13 residues. The CDR3, as DNA: TGCAGTGTCCTAGCCTCAGCATTCAATGAGCAGTTCTTC. Its translation: CSVLASAFNEQFF.

The sample holds a few counts of this clonotype. V usage is TRBV19 and J usage is TRBJ2-7; a possible D gene is TRBD2 (6 bases). The CDR3 is 14 residues long. CDR1 is LNHDA, CDR2 SQIVND, per germline (reference sequence). V lost 3 bases and J 4 bases, leaving 13 bases between the germline ends. CDR3 residues: CASSMGSGFYEQYF. In DNA form, the CDR3 reads TGTGCCAGTAGTATGGGTAGCGGCTTTTACGAGCAGTACTTC.